The T cell receptor (beta chain) under discussion was sequenced for a study of tumor and adjacent non-tumor tissue in lung cancer (dated by TCRdb to 2017 to 2018). Study-level background: By cancer type, the cohort comprised about 13 adenocarcinoma patients, 2 squamous cell carcinoma patients and 1 small cell lung cancer patient. Among the approximately 15 patients, ages ranged from about 31 to 80 years, some ten were men and 5 were women, and disease was TNM stage I to III. Sequencing generated a total of 130,000,000 or so productive TCRbeta reads, averaging roughly 4.3 million reads per sample. Bulk TCRbeta repertoires were compared between lung tumor tissue and matched distant non-tumor lung tissue obtained from around 14 lung cancer patients. For each patient, one tumor sample and one normal lung sample were taken, giving approximately 33 paired specimens that underwent TCRbeta CDR3 sequencing. What the study reported, not specific to this receptor: Younger patients had significantly higher TCR diversity, and higher tumor TCR diversity was associated with shorter overall and disease-free survival. Because peripheral blood was not sequenced, blood TCRbeta repertoires in the lung cancer patients of the study were not examined. The top 100 clones made up a significantly larger cumulative share of the repertoire in normal lung than in tumor tissue. Only about 15 patients were in the cohort, and the authors stated that larger samples and more detailed clinical data are needed. Significantly higher TCR diversity (inverse Simpson) was observed in tumor tissue than in normal lung tissue (around 450 vs 150, P = 0.0075, Mann-Whitney U test). Neither the sequencing platform nor unique molecular identifiers are mentioned in the methods.

This clonotype was counted ten times or more. This receptor's antigen is unknown. No much larger clone is present one base from it, and per-base qualities are unavailable. RNA was isolated from bulk unsorted tissue, and RNA quality was assessed with a NanoDrop ND-1000 and an Agilent 2100. For the normal lung samples, distant non-tumor tissue was collected more than 3 cm away from the tumor edge. Donors were newly diagnosed lung cancer patients admitted for thoracic surgery in China between August and November 2014, without prior chemotherapy. Patients with previous radiotherapy or chemotherapy, or with another concurrent cancer, were excluded from the study. Pieces of surgical tissue measuring about 1-2.1 cm3 were kept in RNAlater solution and held at -80 degrees C until needed. To prepare the library, multiplex PCR was applied. Instrument used: Illumina HiSeq 2500. TCRbeta libraries were built by three rounds of nested PCR using primers (Table S4), following protocols modified from ARM-PCR. Before sequencing, PCR products in the 200-500 bp range were cut out of the gel and cleaned up using the QIAquick gel extraction kit. Per the authors' processing: Trimmomatic was used to clean the reads, FLASH was used to merge the reads into complete CDR3 sequences, and MiTCR was used to assign the reads to V(D)J germline segments. Clonal diversity was calculated as the inverse Simpson's index using VDJtools. A read counted as productive if the sequence was in-frame and lacked a premature stop codon. The raw public reads went through TCRdb reprocessing: fastp at Q25, MiXCR clone calling, in-frame beta chains kept. CDR3 protein duplicates are merged, each entry listing the most common genes and DNA. Here the V and J calls rest on TCRdb's processing, not on the authors' analysis. This sample lists about 86,000 distinct CDR3 sequences; about 77% were detected once. The ten largest clones add up to roughly 22% of the sample.

V loses 5 bases of germline sequence and J loses 0 bases, and the interval between the two ends is 11 bases. For CDR1 and CDR2, the germline V gene lists SGHRS and YFSETQ. Including the terminal cysteine and phenylalanine, the CDR3 comprises 14 residues. The kept DNA is CDR3 alone, 42 bases in frame from the first base. The chain couples TRBV5-1 to TRBJ1-2; TRBD1 is possibly the D segment (5 matching bases). The sample was distant non-tumor lung tissue. The sequence derives from a woman aged 45-59 years with non-small cell lung cancer. The CDR3 has the sequence CASRLSTANYGYTF. The sequence in DNA is TGCGCCAGCAGGCTATCGACAGCTAACTATGGCTACACCTTC.